This TCR beta chain is drawn from a study of blood T cell repertoires in COVID-19. Turning to the study itself: Samples taken during acute and convalescent COVID-19 were collected in the United States, Italy and Spain.

About this clone: Possible read error: a much larger clone is one base away. The same CDR3 also results from other DNA sequences found in this sample.

Trimming took 4 bases from V and 3 from J; bases not matched to a gene: 2. CDR3 length: 14 amino acids. Germline values: CDR1 LGHDT, CDR2 YNNKEL (reference sequence). Sequenced by immunoSEQ multiplex PCR; TCRdb stores in-frame clones only, minus some. The sample consists of around 200,000 clones, approximately 90% of them appearing once. Across 24 US areas, participants ranged in age from about 18 to 90 years. Participants were placed into cohorts based on the clinical history they reported. Recovery among Cohort 3 donors was established by two negative PCRs, clearance, or symptom resolution. The sample consisted of PBMCs or T cells enriched from blood (not recorded which). V and J are TRBV3-1 (or the pseudogene TRBV3-2) and TRBJ2-7, with 11 nucleotides matching TRBD1. This TCR was recovered from a man aged 25 to 45 who had recovered from COVID-19. Here the CDR3 DNA reads TGTGCCAGCAGCCCGGGGACAGGGGGCTACGAGCAGTACTTC. Translated: CASSPGTGGYEQYF.